What follows describes a single T cell receptor (beta chain). This record belongs to a study of blood T cell repertoires in COVID-19. This CDR3 region has 14 residues. CDR1 and CDR2 from the germline V gene are SGHRS and YFSETQ. Trimming cost V 0 bases and J 6 bases, with 12 bases left between them. This table comes from immunoSEQ multiplex PCR, and its TCRdb copy is limited to in-frame clones, with some not included. The sample lists 200,000 to 250,000 clones; roughly nine tenths were seen once. This TCR came from a woman in her 50s with COVID-19, enrolled during active disease. The sequenced sample was peripheral blood. J is TRBJ2-5 and V is TRBV5-1, with D possibly TRBD2 on 6 matching bases. CDR3 residues: CASSLAGEVKTQYF. For the CDR3, the DNA is TGCGCCAGCAGCTTGGCGGGGGAAGTGAAGACCCAGTACTTC.